This TCR beta chain appears in the sequencing data of a study of blood T cells in healthy people across ages. Concerning this clonotype itself: The antigen is unknown. Compared with germline, one end of the junction differs, possibly owing to a read error.

A sample-barcoded 5' primer and a J-beta primer mix were used in a second PCR of roughly 6 to 11 cycles. TCRdb analysed the 5' RACE reads with MiXCR anew, one entry per CDR3 protein. Seen here are about 540,000 distinct CDR3 sequences, about 25% observed once, and the top ten hold around 10%. Study-wide findings and caveats: In older individuals, TCR beta diversity per million T cells was lower, falling roughly linearly with age.

CDR1 and CDR2 (germline): SQVTM, ANQGSEA. The CDR3 has 15 amino acids. Another study also made use of these data, one on T cells of mothers and their children. As that report states: Three mothers and their six children, all healthy Caucasians, donated.

This chain connects TRBV29-1 to TRBJ2-5; 8 positions match TRBD2. Specimen: blood. This clonotype was sampled from a boy younger than 18 in good health. The CDR3 DNA is TGCGGCGTTGGGTTGAGACTAGCGCTGCAAGAGACCCAGTACTTC. Encoded protein: CGVGLRLALQETQYF. The full variable domain, rest sourced from reference TRBV29-1 and TRBJ2-5, is SAVISQKPSRDICQRGTSLTIQCQVDSQVTMMFWYRQQPGQSLTLIATANQGSEATYESGFVIDKFPISRPNLTFSTLTVSNMSPEDSSIYLCGVGLRLALQETQYFGPGTRLLVL.